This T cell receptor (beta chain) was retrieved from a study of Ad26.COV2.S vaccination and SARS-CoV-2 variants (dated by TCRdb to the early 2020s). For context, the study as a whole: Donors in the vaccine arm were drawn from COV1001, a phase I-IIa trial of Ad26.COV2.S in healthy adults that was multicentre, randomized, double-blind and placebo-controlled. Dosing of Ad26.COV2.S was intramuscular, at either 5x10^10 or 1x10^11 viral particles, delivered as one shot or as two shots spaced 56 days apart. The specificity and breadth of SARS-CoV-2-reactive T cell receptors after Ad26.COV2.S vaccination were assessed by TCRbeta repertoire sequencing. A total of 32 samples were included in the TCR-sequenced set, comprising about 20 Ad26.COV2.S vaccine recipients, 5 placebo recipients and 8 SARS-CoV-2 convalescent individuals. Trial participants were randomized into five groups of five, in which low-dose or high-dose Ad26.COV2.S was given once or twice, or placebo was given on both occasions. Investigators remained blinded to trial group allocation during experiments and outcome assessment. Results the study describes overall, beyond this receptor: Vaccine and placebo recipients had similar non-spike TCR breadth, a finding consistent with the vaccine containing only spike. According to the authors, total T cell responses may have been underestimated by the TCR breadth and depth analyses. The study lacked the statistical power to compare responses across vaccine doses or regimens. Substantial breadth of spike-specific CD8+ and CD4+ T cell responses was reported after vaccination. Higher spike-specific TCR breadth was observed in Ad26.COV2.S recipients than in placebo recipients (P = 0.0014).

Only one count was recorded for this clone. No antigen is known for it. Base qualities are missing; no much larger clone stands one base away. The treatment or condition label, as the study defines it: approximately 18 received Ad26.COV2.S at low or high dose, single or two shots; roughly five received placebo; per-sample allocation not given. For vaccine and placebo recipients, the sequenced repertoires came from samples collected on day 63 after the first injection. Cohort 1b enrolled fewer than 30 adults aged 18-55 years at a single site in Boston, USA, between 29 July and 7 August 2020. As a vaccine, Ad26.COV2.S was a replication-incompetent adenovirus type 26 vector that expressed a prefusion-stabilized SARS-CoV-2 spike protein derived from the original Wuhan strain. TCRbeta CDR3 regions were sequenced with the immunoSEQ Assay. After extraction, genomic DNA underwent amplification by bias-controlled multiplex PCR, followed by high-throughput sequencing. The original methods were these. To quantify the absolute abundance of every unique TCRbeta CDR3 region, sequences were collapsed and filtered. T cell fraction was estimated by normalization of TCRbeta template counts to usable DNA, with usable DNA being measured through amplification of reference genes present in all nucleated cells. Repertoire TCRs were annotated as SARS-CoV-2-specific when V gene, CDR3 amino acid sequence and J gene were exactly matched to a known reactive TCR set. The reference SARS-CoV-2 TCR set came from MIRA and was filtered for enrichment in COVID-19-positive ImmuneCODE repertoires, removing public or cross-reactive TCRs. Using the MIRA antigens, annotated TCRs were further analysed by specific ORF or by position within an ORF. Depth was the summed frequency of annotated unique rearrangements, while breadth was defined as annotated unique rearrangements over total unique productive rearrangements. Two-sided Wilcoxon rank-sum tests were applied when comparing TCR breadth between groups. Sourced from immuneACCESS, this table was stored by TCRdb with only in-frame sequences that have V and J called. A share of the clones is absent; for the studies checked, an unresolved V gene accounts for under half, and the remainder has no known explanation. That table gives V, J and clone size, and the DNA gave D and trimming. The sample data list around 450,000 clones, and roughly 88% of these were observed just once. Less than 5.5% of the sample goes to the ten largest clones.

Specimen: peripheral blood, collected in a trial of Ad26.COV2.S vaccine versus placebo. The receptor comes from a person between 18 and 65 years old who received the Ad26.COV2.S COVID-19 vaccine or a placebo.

The CDR3 amino acid sequence is: CAKARDRDLAGTREGQFF. The base sequence is TGTGCAAAGGCCCGGGACAGGGATCTAGCGGGGACGAGGGAAGGACAGTTCTTC. The chain couples TRBV9 to TRBJ2-1, with the D call tentatively TRBD1 or TRBD2, each fitting 9 bases. CDR1 and CDR2 were assigned from the germline V gene as SGDLS and YYNGEE. The CDR3 starts with the cysteine, ends with the phenylalanine, and has 18 residues. Kept here is only the CDR3 DNA, which spans 54 bases and is read in frame from base 1.